This T cell receptor (beta chain) was sequenced in a study of blood T cells in healthy people across ages. Points from the study as a whole: TCR beta diversity correlated strongly with naive T cell percentage.

For this clonotype: Its antigen is not identified.

A second PCR of roughly 7 to 11 cycles used a sample-barcoded 5' primer and a J-beta primer mix. TCRdb fed the 5' RACE reads into MiXCR, producing one record per CDR3 protein. The sample has roughly 2 million distinct CDR3 sequences; about 50% are singletons. The CDR3 runs 13 residues. Germline V lookup: CDR1 MNHEY, CDR2 SVGEGT. Donors gave 8.5 to 10 milliliters of peripheral blood apiece. Total RNA was isolated from each sample in quantities of at least 6 micrograms. The sequencing input was blood. This chain uses TRBV6-2 or TRBV6-3 with TRBJ2-4; 7 bases agree with TRBD1. TRBJ2-5 matches the DNA end more closely, so the J call is doubtful. This sequence originates from a woman aged 40 to 49 in good health. CDR3 sequence (DNA): TGTGCCAGCGAGGGGGCGGGTGAGGAGACCCAGTACTTC. It translates to CASEGAGEETQYF.